Presented here are 11 T cell receptor beta chains from one specimen sequenced in a study of PD-L1 blockade in urothelial cancer. Described time point: pretreatment peripheral blood. Sequencing used immunoSEQ multiplex PCR; TCRdb keeps in-frame clones, though not all of them. The sample yields approximately 51,000 clones, 85% to 90% seen once. The sample was PBMCs, taken around atezolizumab (anti-PD-L1) treatment. The source of these receptors is a man aged 55 to 69 with urothelial cancer.

V is TRBV5-1 and J is TRBJ2-7; 7 bases agree with TRBD1. The ends lost 4 bases at V and 0 bases at J; junction bases unmatched: 7. CDR3 length: 15 residues. Per the germline V gene, CDR1 is SGHRS and CDR2 is YFSETQ. The CDR3 loop is CASSPGTEVSYEQYF. CDR3 in DNA: TGCGCCAGCAGCCCCGGGACAGAGGTCTCCTACGAGCAGTACTTC.

The chain carries TRBV4-1 and TRBJ1-1; perhaps TRBD1 as D (5 bases). Trimming cost V 3 bases and J 0 bases, with 11 bases left between them. Germline CDR1 reads MGHRA; CDR2 reads YSYEKL. This CDR3 spans 15 amino acids. In nucleotides, the CDR3 is TGCGCCAGCAGCCAGGGACTGGGGATGAACACTGAAGCTTTCTTT. Translated: CASSQGLGMNTEAFF.

The V and J genes are TRBV12-1 and TRBJ1-2; the D call in the table, TRBD1, was not verified against the DNA. TRBV12-1 constitutes a pseudogene. This CDR3 region has 14 residues. The CDR3 DNA sequence: TGTGCCAGCAGCGTTGACAAGACTAACTATGGCTACACCTTC. Translating it yields CASSVDKTNYGYTF.

V usage is TRBV18 and J usage is TRBJ1-6; TRBD1 is a possible D gene (6 bases). Trimming removed 3 bases from V and 9 bases from J, with 18 bases in between. The germline gives CDR1 KGHSH, CDR2 LQKENI. This CDR3 is built from 16 residues. CDR3 sequence (DNA): TGTGCCAGCTCACCCGGACAGCCCCGAGGGGGTTCACCCCTCCACTTT. Amino acids: CASSPGQPRGGSPLHF.

This clone has a handful of counts. The rearrangement links TRBV27 to TRBJ2-7; the match to TRBD2 covers 9 bases. V dropped 7 bases and J dropped 3; count of bases not matched to a gene: 7. The germline V gene encodes CDR1 MNHEY and CDR2 SMNVEV (reference sequence). CDR3 size: 14 residues. The CDR3 nucleotides are TGTGCCAGCAAAGAAGCGGGGGGCGGCTACGAGCAGTACTTC. Translated, it gives CASKEAGGGYEQYF.

This clone has more than one count but fewer than ten. The V and J genes are TRBV5-1 and TRBJ2-3; TRBD2 agrees at 7 bases. The length of the CDR3 is 16 residues. The V gene's germline CDR1 is SGHRS and CDR2 YFSETQ. V gave up 4 bases and J gave up 2 bases; unmatched junction bases: 10. CDR3 protein: CASSPQAGLHTDTQYF. DNA for the CDR3: TGCGCCAGCAGCCCCCAAGCGGGGTTGCACACAGATACGCAGTATTTT.

The J gene is TRBJ2-7, the V gene TRBV7-3, with TRBD2 identical over 9 bases. V lost 4 bases, J lost 4 bases, and 5 bases stayed unmatched. This CDR3 region has 14 residues. Per germline, CDR1 SGHTA and CDR2 FQGTGA. The CDR3 nucleotides are TGTGCCAGCAGCTCACTAGCGGGTTCTTACGAGCAGTACTTC. Residues: CASSSLAGSYEQYF.

Only a few counts were recorded for this clone. The chain is built from TRBV10-2 and TRBJ1-5; D not resolved. V shed 7 bases and J shed 9 bases, with 13 bases lying between them. Germline CDR1 and CDR2: WSHSY and SAAADI. The CDR3 extends over 12 amino acids. The CDR3 sequence is CASMGGAGPQHF. The DNA of the CDR3 is TGCGCCAGCATGGGTGGTGCAGGGCCCCAGCATTTT.

This clone appeared once. This chain uses TRBV11-2 with TRBJ2-1, with TRBD2 matching 13 bases. The CDR3 is 15 amino acids. Per germline, CDR1 SGHAT and CDR2 FQNNGV. With 4 bases clipped from V and 7 bases from J, the junction kept 4 bases outside the gene matches. The CDR3 region is CASSSGTSGINEQFF. CDR3 nucleotides: TGTGCCAGCAGCTCCGGGACTAGCGGGATTAATGAGCAGTTCTTC.

The chain links TRBV5-1 to TRBJ1-4, with D possibly TRBD1 on 6 matching bases. The CDR3 has 14 residues. Germline assignment: CDR1 SGHRS and CDR2 YFSETQ. The V end was cut by 0 bases, the J end by 8 bases, with 11 bases between. The CDR3 protein is CASSLEQGREKLFF. In nucleotides, the CDR3 is TGCGCCAGCAGCTTGGAACAGGGCCGGGAAAAACTGTTTTTT.

J is TRBJ2-2 and V is TRBV18; D remains unclear. CDR3 size: 14 residues. The V and J ends lost 6 bases and 1 base respectively, with 9 bases between them. Germline lookup yields CDR1 KGHSH and CDR2 LQKENI. CDR3 DNA sequence: TGTGCCAGCTCTCAGAGACAGAACACCGGGGAGCTGTTTTTT. Translation: CASSQRQNTGELFF.